This paragraph reports one T cell receptor (beta chain). No antigen is known for it. Participants comprised healthy donors of bone marrow. PCR involved 60 Vbeta and 13 Jbeta primers. The method was immunoSEQ multiplex PCR; TCRdb's version includes in-frame clones alone and lacks a portion of them. Of roughly 190,000 clones in the sample, 80% to 85% were seen once. The source of the sample is a study of cytomegalovirus exposure and HLA in healthy donors. This CDR3 is 14 amino acids long. The ends were cut back, 0 bases at V and 0 bases at J, with 6 bases in the middle. The V gene's germline CDR1 is MGHRA and CDR2 YSYEKL. Study-wide results and limits: Usually a TCR sequence was rare, but some public TCRs were found in many donors. Altogether, 160 or so TCR beta chains were recorded as cytomegalovirus-associated. In a later analysis, a missense DCLRE1C variant was linked to TCR beta V- and J-gene trimming.

V and J are TRBV4-1 and TRBJ2-7, with D perhaps TRBD2 (6 bases). This sequence originates from a woman between 40 and 55 years old in good health and CMV-seronegative. Sequencing was done on a sample of PBMCs. The CDR3 here is CASSQEGGSYEQYF. The CDR3 bases are TGCGCCAGCAGCCAAGAGGGGGGCTCCTACGAGCAGTACTTC.